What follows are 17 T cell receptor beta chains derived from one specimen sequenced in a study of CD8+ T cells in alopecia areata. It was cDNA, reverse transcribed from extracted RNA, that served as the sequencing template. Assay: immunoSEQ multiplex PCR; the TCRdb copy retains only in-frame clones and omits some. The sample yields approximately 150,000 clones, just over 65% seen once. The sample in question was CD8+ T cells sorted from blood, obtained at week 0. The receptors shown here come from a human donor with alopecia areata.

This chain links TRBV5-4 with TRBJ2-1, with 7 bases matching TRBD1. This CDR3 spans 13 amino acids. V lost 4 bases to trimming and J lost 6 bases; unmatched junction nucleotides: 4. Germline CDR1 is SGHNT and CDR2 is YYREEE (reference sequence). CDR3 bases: TGTGCCAGCAGCCCGTACAGGGGCAATGAGCAGTTCTTC. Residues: CASSPYRGNEQFF.

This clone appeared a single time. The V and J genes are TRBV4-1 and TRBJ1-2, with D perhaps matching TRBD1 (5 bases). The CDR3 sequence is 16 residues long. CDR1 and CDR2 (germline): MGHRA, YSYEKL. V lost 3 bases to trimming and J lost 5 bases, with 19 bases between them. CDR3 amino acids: CASSHPEGQEGYGYTF. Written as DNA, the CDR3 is TGCGCCAGCAGCCATCCGGAGGGTCAGGAGGGGTATGGCTACACCTTC.

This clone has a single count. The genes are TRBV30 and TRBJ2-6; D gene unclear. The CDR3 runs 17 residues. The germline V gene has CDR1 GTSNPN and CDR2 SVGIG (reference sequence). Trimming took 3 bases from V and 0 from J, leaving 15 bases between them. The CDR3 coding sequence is TGTGCCTGGAGAGAGATGGGGTCCCTCTCTGGGGCCAACGTCCTGACTTTC. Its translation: CAWREMGSLSGANVLTF. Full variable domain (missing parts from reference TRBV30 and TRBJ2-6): SQTIHQWPATLVQPVGSPLSLECTVEGTSNPNLYWYRQAAGRGLQLLFYSVGIGQISSEVPQNLSASRPQDRQFILSSKKLLLSDSGFYLCAWREMGSLSGANVLTFGAGSRLTVL.

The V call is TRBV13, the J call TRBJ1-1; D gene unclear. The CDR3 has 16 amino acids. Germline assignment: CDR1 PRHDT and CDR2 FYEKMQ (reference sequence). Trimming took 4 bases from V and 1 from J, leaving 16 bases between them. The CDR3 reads CASSSRREMGNTEAFF. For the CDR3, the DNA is TGTGCCAGCAGCTCGAGGAGGGAGATGGGGAACACTGAAGCTTTCTTT.

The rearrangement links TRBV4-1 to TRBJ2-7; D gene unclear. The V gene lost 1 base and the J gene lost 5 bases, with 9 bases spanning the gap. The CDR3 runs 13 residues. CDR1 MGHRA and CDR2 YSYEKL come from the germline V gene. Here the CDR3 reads CASSQGPRDEQYF. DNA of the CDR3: TGCGCCAGCAGCCAAGGACCCAGAGACGAGCAGTACTTC.

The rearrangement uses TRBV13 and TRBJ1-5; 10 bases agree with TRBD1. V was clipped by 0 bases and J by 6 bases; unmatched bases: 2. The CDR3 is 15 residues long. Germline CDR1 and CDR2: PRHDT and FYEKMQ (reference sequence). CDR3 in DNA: TGTGCCAGCAGCTTAGGGACAGGGGGCACTCAGCCCCAGCATTTT. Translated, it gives CASSLGTGGTQPQHF.

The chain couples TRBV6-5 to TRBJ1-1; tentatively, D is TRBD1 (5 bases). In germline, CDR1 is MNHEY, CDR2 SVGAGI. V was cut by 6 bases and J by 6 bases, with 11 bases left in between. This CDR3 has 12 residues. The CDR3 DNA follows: TGTGCCAGCAGAGCAGGGTTCGCTGAAGCTTTCTTT. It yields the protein CASRAGFAEAFF.

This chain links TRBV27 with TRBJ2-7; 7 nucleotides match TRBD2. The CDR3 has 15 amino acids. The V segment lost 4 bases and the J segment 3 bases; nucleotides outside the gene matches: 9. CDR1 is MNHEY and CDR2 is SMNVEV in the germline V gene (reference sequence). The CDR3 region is CASSWSMGGDYEQYF. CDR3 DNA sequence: TGTGCCAGCAGTTGGTCCATGGGAGGGGACTACGAGCAGTACTTC.

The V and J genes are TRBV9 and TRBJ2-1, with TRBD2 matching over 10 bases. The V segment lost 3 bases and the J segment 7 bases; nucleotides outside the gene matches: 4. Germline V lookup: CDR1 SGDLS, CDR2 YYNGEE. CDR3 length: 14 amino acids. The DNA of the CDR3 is TGTGCCAGCAGCGGGACTAGCGGCAAAAATGAGCAGTTCTTC. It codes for CASSGTSGKNEQFF. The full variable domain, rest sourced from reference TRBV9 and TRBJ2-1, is DSGVTQTPKHLITATGQRVTLRCSPRSGDLSVYWYQQSLDQGLQFLIQYYNGEERAKGNILERFSAQQFPDLHSELNLSSLELGDSALYFCASSGTSGKNEQFFGPGTRLTVL.

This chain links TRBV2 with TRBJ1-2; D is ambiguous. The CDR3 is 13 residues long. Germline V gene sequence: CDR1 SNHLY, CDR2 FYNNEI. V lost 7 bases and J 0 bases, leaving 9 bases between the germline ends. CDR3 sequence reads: CASKLSTNYGYTF. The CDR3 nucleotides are TGTGCCAGCAAACTCAGTACTAACTATGGCTACACCTTC.

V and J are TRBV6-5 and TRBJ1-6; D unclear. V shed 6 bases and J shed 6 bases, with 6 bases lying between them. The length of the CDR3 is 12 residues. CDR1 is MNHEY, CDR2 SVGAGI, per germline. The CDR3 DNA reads TGTGCCAGCAGGATGGGTAATTCACCCCTCCACTTT. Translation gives CASRMGNSPLHF.

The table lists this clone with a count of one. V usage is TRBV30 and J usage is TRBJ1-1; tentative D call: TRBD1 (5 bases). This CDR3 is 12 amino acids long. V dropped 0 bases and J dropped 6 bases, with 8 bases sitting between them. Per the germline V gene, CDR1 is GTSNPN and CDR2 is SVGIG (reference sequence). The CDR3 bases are TGTGCCTGGAGTGTACGGGGGGCTGAAGCTTTCTTT. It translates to CAWSVRGAEAFF.

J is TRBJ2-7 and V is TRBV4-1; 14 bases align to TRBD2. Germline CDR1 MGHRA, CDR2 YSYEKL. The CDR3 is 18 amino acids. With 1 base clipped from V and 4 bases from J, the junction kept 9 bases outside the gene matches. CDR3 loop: CASSQAPLGLAGVYEQYF. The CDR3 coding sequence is TGCGCCAGCAGCCAAGCTCCCTTGGGACTAGCGGGGGTTTACGAGCAGTACTTC.

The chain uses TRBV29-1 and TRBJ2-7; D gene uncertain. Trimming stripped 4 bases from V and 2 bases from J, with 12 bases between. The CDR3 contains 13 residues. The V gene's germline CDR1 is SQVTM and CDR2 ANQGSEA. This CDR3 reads CSVAGTPTYEQYF. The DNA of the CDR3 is TGCAGCGTTGCCGGCACCCCGACCTACGAGCAGTACTTC.

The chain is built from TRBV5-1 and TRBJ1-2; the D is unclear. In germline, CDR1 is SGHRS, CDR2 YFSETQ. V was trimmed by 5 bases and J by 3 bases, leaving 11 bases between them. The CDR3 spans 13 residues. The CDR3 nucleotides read TGCGCCAGCAGTCTCGTGGGAGACTATGGCTACACCTTC. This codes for CASSLVGDYGYTF. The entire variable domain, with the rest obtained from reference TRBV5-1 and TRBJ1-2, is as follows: KAGVTQTPRYLIKTRGQQVTLSCSPISGHRSVSWYQQTPGQGLQFLFEYFSETQRNKGNFPGRFSGRQFSNSRSEMNVSTLELGDSALYLCASSLVGDYGYTFGSGTRLTVV.

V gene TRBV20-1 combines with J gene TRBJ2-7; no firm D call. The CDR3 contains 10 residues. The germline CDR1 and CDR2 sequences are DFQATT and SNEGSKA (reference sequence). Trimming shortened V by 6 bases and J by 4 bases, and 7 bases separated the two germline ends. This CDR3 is CSAGRYEQYF. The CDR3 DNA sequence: TGCAGTGCCGGAAGATACGAGCAGTACTTC.

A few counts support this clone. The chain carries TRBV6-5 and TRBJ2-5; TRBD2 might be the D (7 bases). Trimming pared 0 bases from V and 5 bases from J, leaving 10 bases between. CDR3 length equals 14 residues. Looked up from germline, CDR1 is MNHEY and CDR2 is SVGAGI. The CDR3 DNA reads TGTGCCAGCAGTTACTCGGAGGGGGGGGAGACCCAGTACTTC. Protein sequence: CASSYSEGGETQYF.